What follows is one T cell receptor beta chain and its context. The sample is drawn from a study of CD8+ T cells in alopecia areata. The treatment denotes: oral pan-JAK inhibitor, 5-10 mg twice daily. After removal of 1 base from V and 6 bases from J, the junction contained 6 bases not matched to a gene. The germline CDR1 and CDR2 sequences are SGDLS and YYNGEE. This CDR3 region has 14 residues. After isolation, RNA underwent reverse transcription to generate cDNA as the sequencing template. TCRdb's table, derived via immunoSEQ multiplex PCR, lists solely in-frame clones and lacks some. This table has over 150,000 clones, roughly 50% appearing once.

The sample consisted of CD8+ T cells sorted from blood, taken at week 24, from a patient treated with tofacitinib. The chain couples TRBV9 to TRBJ2-7, with 8 nucleotides matching TRBD2. The TCR comes from a human donor with alopecia areata. This CDR3 reads CASSVNTGGPEQYF. In DNA form, the CDR3 reads TGTGCCAGCAGCGTAAACACGGGGGGGCCCGAGCAGTACTTC.